This TCR beta chain was profiled in a study of blood T cell repertoires in COVID-19. Overall study context: The United States, Italy and Spain provided the acute and convalescent COVID-19 samples. Sources were T cells, B-cell-depleted T cells, or PBMCs; the material itself was cDNA or gDNA.

Original processing notes: Cell counts per sample came from amplifying reference gene primers. Only in-frame clones appear in the TCRdb table, and some are missing; sequencing was by immunoSEQ multiplex PCR. D and trimming were read from the DNA, whereas the V and J calls and clone size are those reported in that table. The repertoire holds approximately 33,000 clones, with around 82% as singletons. Per germline, CDR1 KGHSH and CDR2 LQKENI. This CDR3 comprises 14 residues. J lost 8 bases, V lost 4 bases, and 9 bases had no gene match. This chain joins TRBV18 and TRBJ2-5; TRBD2 matches 8 bases. The sequenced sample was peripheral blood. The source is a man in his 70s with acute or convalescent COVID-19. Written as DNA, the CDR3 is TGTGCCAGCTCACTGACCGGGACTAGTCCTACCCAGTACTTC. Translated: CASSLTGTSPTQYF. Supplemented by reference TRBV18 and TRBJ2-5, the full variable domain reads NAGVMQNPRHLVRRRGQEARLRCSPMKGHSHVYWYRQLPEEGLKFMVYLQKENIIDESGMPKERFSAEFPKEGPSILRIQQVVRGDSAAYFCASSLTGTSPTQYFGPGTRLLVL.